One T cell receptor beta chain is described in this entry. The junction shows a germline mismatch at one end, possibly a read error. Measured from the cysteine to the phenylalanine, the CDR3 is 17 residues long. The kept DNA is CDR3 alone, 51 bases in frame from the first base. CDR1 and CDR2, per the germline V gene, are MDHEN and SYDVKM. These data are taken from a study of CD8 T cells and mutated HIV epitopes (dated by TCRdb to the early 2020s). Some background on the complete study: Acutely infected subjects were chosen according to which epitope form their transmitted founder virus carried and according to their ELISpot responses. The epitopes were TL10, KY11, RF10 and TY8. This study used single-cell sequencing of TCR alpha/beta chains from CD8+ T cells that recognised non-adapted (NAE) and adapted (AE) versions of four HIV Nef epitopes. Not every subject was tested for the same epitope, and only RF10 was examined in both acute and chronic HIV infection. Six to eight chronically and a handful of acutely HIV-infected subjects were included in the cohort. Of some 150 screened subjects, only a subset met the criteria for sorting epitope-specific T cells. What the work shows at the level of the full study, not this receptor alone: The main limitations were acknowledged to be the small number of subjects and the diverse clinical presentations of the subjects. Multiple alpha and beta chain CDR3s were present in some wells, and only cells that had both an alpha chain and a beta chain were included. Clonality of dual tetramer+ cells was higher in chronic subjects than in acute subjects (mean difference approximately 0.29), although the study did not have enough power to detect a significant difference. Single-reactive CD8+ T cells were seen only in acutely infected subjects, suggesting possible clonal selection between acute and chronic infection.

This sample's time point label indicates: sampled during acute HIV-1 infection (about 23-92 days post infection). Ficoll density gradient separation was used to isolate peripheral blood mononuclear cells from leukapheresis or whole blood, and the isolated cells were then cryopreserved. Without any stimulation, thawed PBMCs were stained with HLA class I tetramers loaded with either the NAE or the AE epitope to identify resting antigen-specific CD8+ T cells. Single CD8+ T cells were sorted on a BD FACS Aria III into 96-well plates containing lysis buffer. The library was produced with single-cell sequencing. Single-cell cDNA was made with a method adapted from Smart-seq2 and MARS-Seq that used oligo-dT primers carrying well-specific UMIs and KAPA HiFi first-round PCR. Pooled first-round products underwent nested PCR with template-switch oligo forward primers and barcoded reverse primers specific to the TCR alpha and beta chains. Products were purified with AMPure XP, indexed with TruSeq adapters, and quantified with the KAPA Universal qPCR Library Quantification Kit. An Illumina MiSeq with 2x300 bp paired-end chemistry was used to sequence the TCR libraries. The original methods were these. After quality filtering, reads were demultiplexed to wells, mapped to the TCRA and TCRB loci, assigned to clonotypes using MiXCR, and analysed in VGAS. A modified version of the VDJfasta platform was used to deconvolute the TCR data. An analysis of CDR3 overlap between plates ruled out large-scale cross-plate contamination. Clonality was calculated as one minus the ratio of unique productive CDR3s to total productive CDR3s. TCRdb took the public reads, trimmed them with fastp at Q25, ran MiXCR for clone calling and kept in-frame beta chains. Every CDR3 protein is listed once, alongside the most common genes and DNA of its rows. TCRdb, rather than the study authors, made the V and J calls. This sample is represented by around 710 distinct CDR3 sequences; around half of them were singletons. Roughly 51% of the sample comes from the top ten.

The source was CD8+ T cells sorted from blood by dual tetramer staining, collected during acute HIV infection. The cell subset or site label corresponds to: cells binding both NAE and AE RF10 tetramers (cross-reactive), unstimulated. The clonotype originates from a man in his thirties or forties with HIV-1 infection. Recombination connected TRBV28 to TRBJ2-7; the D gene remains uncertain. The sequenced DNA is TGTGCCGGCAGTTTCGGCCCGGGCAGGTCAAGCTCCTACGAACGGTACTTC. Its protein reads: CAGSFGPGRSSSYERYF.